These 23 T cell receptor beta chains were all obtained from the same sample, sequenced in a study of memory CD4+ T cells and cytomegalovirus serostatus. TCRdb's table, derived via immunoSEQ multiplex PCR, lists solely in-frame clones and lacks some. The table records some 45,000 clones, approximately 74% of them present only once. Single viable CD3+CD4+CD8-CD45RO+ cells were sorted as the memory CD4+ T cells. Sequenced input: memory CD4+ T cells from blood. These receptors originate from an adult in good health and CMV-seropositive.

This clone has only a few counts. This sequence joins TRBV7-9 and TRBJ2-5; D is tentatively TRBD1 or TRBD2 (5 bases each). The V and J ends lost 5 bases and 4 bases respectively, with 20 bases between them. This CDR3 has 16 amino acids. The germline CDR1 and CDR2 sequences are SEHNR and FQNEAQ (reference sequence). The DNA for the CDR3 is TGTGCCAGCAGCCCCCTTGGGGGACGGCGGAGAGAGACCCAGTACTTC. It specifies CASSPLGGRRRETQYF.

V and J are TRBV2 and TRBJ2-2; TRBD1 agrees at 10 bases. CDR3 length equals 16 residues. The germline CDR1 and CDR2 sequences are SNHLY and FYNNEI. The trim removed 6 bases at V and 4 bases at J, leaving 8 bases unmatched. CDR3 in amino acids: CASRGRDRGATGELFF. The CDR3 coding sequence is TGTGCCAGCAGGGGGCGGGACAGGGGAGCCACCGGGGAGCTGTTTTTT. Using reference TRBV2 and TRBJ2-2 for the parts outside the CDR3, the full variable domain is EPEVTQTPSHQVTQMGQEVILRCVPISNHLYFYWYRQILGQKVEFLVSFYNNEISEKSEIFDDQFSVERPDGSNFTLKIRSTKLEDSAMYFCASRGRDRGATGELFFGEGSRLTVL.

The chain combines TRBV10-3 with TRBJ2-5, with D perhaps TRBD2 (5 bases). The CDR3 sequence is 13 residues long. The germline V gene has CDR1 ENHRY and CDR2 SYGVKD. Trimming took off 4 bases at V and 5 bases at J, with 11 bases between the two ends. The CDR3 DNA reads TGTGCCATCAGTGTTAGTAGGGAGGAGACCCAGTACTTC. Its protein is CAISVSREETQYF.

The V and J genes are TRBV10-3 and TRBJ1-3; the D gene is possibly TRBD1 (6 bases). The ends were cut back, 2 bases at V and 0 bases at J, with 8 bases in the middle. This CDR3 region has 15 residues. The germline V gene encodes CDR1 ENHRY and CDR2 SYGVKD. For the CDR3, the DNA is TGTGCCATCAGTGAGCGAGGGGGCTCTGGAAACACCATATATTTT. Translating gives CAISERGGSGNTIYF.

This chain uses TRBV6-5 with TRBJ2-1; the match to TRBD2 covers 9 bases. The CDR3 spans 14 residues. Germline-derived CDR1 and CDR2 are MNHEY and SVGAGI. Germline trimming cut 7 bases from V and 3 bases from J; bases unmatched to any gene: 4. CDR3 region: CASIKRGDYNEQFF. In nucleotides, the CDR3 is TGTGCCAGCATTAAGCGGGGGGACTACAATGAGCAGTTCTTC.

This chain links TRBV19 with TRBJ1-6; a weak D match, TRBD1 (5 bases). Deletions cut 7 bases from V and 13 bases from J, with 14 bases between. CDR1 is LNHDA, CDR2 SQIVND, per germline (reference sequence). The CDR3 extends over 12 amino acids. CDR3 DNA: TGTGCCAGTACTCACCAGGGCCACCCCCTCCACTTT. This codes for CASTHQGHPLHF.

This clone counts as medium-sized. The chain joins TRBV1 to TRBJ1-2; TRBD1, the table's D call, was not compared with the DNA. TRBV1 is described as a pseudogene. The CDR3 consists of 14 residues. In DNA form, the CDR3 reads TGCACCAGCAGCCAAACAGGGGCTGGCTATGGCTACACCTTC. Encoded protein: CTSSQTGAGYGYTF.

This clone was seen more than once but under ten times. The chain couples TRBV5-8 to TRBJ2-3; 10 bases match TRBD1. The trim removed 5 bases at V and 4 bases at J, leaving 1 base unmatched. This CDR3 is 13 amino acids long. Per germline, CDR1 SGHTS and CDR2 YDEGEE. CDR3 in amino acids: CASRGTGADTQYF. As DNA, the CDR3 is TGTGCCAGCAGGGGGACAGGGGCAGATACGCAGTATTTT.

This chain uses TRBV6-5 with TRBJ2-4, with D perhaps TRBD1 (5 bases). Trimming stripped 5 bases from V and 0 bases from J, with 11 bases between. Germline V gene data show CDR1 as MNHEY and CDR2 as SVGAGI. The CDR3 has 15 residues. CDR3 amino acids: CASSPTGIAKNIQYF. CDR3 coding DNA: TGTGCCAGCAGTCCCACAGGAATAGCCAAAAACATTCAGTACTTC.

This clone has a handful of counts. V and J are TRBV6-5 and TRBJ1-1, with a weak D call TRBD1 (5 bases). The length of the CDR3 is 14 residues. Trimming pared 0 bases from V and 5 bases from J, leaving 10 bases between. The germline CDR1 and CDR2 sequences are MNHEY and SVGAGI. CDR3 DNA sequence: TGTGCCAGCAGTTACTCGGGGGTTTCAACTGAAGCTTTCTTT. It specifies CASSYSGVSTEAFF.

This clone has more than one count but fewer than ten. The CDR3 coding sequence is TGCGCCAGCAGCGCCTGGGACTTGGGGTTTCGGGATGAGCAGTTCTTC. Translation gives CASSAWDLGFRDEQFF. The chain employs TRBV5-1 and TRBJ2-1; perhaps TRBD2 as D (6 bases). This CDR3 is 16 amino acids long. V lost 4 bases to trimming and J lost 8 bases, with 22 bases between them. The V gene's germline CDR1 is SGHRS and CDR2 YFSETQ.

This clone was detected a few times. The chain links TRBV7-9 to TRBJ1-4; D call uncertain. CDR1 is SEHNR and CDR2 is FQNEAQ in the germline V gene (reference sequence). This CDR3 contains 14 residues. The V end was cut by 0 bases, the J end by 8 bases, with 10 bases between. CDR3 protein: CASSLAGFGEKLFF. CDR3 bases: TGTGCCAGCAGCTTAGCGGGGTTCGGGGAAAAACTGTTTTTT.

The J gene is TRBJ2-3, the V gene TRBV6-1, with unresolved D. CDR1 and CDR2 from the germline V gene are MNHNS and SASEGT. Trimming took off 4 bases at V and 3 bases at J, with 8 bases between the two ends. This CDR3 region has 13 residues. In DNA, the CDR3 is TGTGCCAGCAGTGCAGAGACTACAGATACGCAGTATTTT. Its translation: CASSAETTDTQYF.

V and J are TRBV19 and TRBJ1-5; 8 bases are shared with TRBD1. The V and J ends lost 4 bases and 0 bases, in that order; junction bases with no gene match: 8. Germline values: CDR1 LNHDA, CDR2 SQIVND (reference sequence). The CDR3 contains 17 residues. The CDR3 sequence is CASSNRRTGRSNQPQHF. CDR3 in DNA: TGTGCCAGTAGTAACCGGAGGACAGGGCGTAGCAATCAGCCCCAGCATTTT. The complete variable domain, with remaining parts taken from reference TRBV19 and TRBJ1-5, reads DGGITQSPKYLFRKEGQNVTLSCEQNLNHDAMYWYRQDPGQGLRLIYYSQIVNDFQKGDIAEGYSVSREKKESFPLTVTSAQKNPTAFYLCASSNRRTGRSNQPQHFGDGTRLSIL.

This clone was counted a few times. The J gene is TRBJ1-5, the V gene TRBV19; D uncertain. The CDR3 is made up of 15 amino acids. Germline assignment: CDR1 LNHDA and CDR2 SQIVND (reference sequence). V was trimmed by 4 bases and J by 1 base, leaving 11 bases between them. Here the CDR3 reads CASSSPGRSNQPQHF. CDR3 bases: TGTGCCAGTAGTAGTCCCGGACGGAGCAATCAGCCCCAGCATTTT.

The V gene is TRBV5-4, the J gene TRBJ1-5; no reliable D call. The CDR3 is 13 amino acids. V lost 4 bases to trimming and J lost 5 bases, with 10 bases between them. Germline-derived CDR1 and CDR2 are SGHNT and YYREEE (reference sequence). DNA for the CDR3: TGTGCCAGCAGCCTCGGGGTAGATCAGCCCCAGCATTTT. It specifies CASSLGVDQPQHF.

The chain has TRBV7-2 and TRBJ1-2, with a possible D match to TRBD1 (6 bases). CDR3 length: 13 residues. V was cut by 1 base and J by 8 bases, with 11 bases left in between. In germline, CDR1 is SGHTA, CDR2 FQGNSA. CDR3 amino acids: CASSLGTVGGYTF. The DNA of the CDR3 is TGTGCCAGCAGCTTAGGGACAGTCGGGGGCTACACCTTC. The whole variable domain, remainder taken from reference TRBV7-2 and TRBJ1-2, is GAGVSQSPSNKVTEKGKDVELRCDPISGHTALYWYRQSLGQGLEFLIYFQGNSAPDKSGLPSDRFSAERTGGSVSTLTIQRTQQEDSAVYLCASSLGTVGGYTFGSGTRLTVV.

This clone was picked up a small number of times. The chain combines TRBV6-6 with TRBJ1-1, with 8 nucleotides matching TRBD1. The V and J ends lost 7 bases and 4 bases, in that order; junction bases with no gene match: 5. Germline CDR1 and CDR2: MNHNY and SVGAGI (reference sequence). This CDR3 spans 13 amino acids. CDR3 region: CASIKTGGTEAFF. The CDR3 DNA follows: TGTGCCAGCATTAAAACAGGGGGCACTGAAGCTTTCTTT.

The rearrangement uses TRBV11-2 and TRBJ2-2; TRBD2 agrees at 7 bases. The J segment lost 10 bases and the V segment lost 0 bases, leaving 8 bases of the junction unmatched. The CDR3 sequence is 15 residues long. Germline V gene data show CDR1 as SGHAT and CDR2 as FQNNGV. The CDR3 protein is CASSLDHVGLPELFF. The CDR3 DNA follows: TGTGCCAGCAGCTTAGATCATGTGGGACTACCGGAGCTGTTTTTT.

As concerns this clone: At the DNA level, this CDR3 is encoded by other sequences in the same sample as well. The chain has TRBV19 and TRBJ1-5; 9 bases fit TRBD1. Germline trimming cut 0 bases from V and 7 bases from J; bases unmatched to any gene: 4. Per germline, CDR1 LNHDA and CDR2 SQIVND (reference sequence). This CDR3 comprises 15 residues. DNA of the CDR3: TGTGCCAGTAGTATAGATAGACAGGGGGAACAGCCCCAGCATTTT. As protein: CASSIDRQGEQPQHF.

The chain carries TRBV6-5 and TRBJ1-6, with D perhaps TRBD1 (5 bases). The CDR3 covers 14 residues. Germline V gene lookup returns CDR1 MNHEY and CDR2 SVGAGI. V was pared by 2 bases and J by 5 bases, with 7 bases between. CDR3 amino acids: CASSYVGDNSPLHF. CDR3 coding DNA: TGTGCCAGCAGTTACGTGGGGGATAATTCACCCCTCCACTTT.

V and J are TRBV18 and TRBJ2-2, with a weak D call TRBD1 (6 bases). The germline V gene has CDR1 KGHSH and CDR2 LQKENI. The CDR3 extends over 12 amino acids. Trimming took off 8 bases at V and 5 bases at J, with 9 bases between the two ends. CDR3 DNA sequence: TGTGCCAGCGCAACAGGGACCGGGGAGCTGTTTTTT. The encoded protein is CASATGTGELFF.

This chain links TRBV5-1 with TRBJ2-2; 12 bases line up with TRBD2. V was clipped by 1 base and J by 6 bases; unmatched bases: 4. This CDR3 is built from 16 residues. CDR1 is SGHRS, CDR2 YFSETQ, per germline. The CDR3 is CASSLYTSGGPGELFF. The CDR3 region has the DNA TGCGCCAGCAGCTTGTATACTAGCGGGGGGCCCGGGGAGCTGTTTTTT.